This passage covers 24 T cell receptor beta chains from one sample sequenced in a study of technical replicates of blood from a handful of donors. Assay: immunoSEQ multiplex PCR; the TCRdb copy retains only in-frame clones and omits some. The sample holds 51,000 or so clones; 80% to 95% are singletons and the top ten take 3% to 4%. Sample: PBMCs. The source of these receptors is a human donor in good health. Some clones in this sample may be carry-over from other donors' samples.

This clone was seen only once. The J gene is TRBJ2-1, the V gene TRBV9; TRBD2 matches at 9 bases. J was trimmed by 6 bases and V by 0 bases; bases with no gene match: 4. The CDR3 has 15 amino acids. The germline CDR1 and CDR2 sequences are SGDLS and YYNGEE. The CDR3 is CASSVGASGVNEQFF. The CDR3 coding sequence is TGTGCCAGCAGCGTAGGGGCTAGCGGGGTCAATGAGCAGTTCTTC.

The chain uses TRBV19 and TRBJ1-5; 8 bases match TRBD1. This CDR3 is 13 amino acids long. The V and J ends lost 3 bases and 7 bases, in that order; junction bases with no gene match: 2. Germline-derived CDR1 and CDR2 are LNHDA and SQIVND (reference sequence). In nucleotides, the CDR3 is TGTGCCAGTAGTATTCAGGGGGCACAGCCCCAGCATTTT. It encodes CASSIQGAQPQHF. Full variable domain (missing parts from reference TRBV19 and TRBJ1-5): DGGITQSPKYLFRKEGQNVTLSCEQNLNHDAMYWYRQDPGQGLRLIYYSQIVNDFQKGDIAEGYSVSREKKESFPLTVTSAQKNPTAFYLCASSIQGAQPQHFGDGTRLSIL.

This chain uses TRBV7-2 with TRBJ2-3; 7 bases are shared with TRBD1. The CDR3 is 16 residues long. J lost 0 bases, V lost 2 bases, and 5 bases had no gene match. Germline V CDR1 and CDR2: SGHTA, FQGNSA. DNA for the CDR3: TGTGCCAGCAGCTTAAAGGGGACAGCTAGCACAGATACGCAGTATTTT. Translating gives CASSLKGTASTDTQYF.

The chain links TRBV7-2 to TRBJ1-6; D gene ambiguous. V was pared by 3 bases and J by 5 bases, with 8 bases between. The CDR3 has 14 amino acids. Germline assignment: CDR1 SGHTA and CDR2 FQGNSA. The CDR3 DNA is TGTGCCAGCAGCTTTGAGAACCATAATTCACCCCTCCACTTT. This codes for CASSFENHNSPLHF.

The rearrangement links TRBV30 to TRBJ1-1, with 7 bases identical to TRBD1. J gave up 0 bases and V 4 bases, and 5 bases lay outside the gene matches. CDR1 GTSNPN and CDR2 SVGIG come from the germline V gene (reference sequence). This CDR3 is 14 amino acids long. CDR3 amino acids: CAWIGRGMNTEAFF. CDR3 sequence (DNA): TGTGCCTGGATTGGCAGGGGGATGAACACTGAAGCTTTCTTT. Based on the CDR3 plus reference TRBV30 and TRBJ1-1, the full variable domain is SQTIHQWPATLVQPVGSPLSLECTVEGTSNPNLYWYRQAAGRGLQLLFYSVGIGQISSEVPQNLSASRPQDRQFILSSKKLLLSDSGFYLCAWIGRGMNTEAFFGQGTRLTVV.

J is TRBJ1-6 and V is TRBV14; D is ambiguous. V lost 0 bases and J 16 bases, leaving 10 bases between the germline ends. The length of the CDR3 is 12 residues. Per germline, CDR1 SGHDN and CDR2 FVKESK. The CDR3 DNA reads TGTGCCAGCAGCCAAGATCTCCCTCCTCTCCACTTT. Protein: CASSQDLPPLHF. Drawing the rest from reference TRBV14 and TRBJ1-6, the complete variable domain is EAGVTQFPSHSVIEKGQTVTLRCDPISGHDNLYWYRRVMGKEIKFLLHFVKESKQDESGMPNNRFLAERTGGTYSTLKVQPAELEDSGVYFCASSQDLPPLHFGNGTRLTVT.

This chain uses TRBV5-4 with TRBJ2-1, with D tentatively TRBD1 (6 bases). CDR1 and CDR2 from the germline V gene are SGHNT and YYREEE (reference sequence). The CDR3 extends over 16 amino acids. V was trimmed by 4 bases and J by 0 bases, leaving 14 bases between them. The CDR3 nucleotides are TGTGCCAGCAGCAGCCAAGGACAGCCCTCCTACAATGAGCAGTTCTTC. Its translation: CASSSQGQPSYNEQFF.

The V call is TRBV6-5, the J call TRBJ2-7; 7 bases agree with TRBD1. Germline assignment: CDR1 MNHEY and CDR2 SVGAGI. The trim removed 2 bases at V and 3 bases at J, leaving 4 bases unmatched. The CDR3 runs 14 residues. Written as DNA, the CDR3 is TGTGCCAGCAGTTACAACAGGGGAAGCTACGAGCAGTACTTC. The encoded protein is CASSYNRGSYEQYF.

The chain is built from TRBV2 and TRBJ2-7, with 10 bases that match TRBD1. Losses at the gene ends were 7 bases for V and 1 base for J; bases not matched to a gene: 4. The CDR3 is 14 amino acids. CDR1 is SNHLY, CDR2 FYNNEI, per germline. The CDR3 loop reads CASTDRGQSYEQYF. The CDR3 bases are TGTGCCAGCACTGACAGGGGGCAGTCCTACGAGCAGTACTTC.

The rearrangement links TRBV30 to TRBJ2-1; TRBD2 agrees at 10 bases. Trimming removed 5 bases from V and 5 bases from J; junction bases left unmatched: 12. The CDR3 spans 16 residues. Germline values: CDR1 GTSNPN, CDR2 SVGIG (reference sequence). The DNA for the CDR3 is TGTGCCTGGTTATCCCTAGCGGGAGAAGGGAACAATGAGCAGTTCTTC. It is translated as CAWLSLAGEGNNEQFF.

CDR3: CASSFSLVAGRADTQYF. The CDR3 coding sequence is TGTGCCAGCAGCTTCTCTTTGGTAGCGGGGCGGGCTGATACGCAGTATTTT. The chain carries TRBV7-2 and TRBJ2-3, with 8 bases fitting TRBD2. The length of the CDR3 is 17 residues. Trimming took 3 bases from V and 6 from J; bases not matched to a gene: 14. Germline values: CDR1 SGHTA, CDR2 FQGNSA.

This clone was counted a few times. The chain employs TRBV30 and TRBJ2-1; 9 nucleotides match TRBD2. The CDR3 length is 16 residues. Trimming took 1 base from V and 7 from J; bases not matched to a gene: 11. The germline V gene encodes CDR1 GTSNPN and CDR2 SVGIG (reference sequence). The CDR3 region is CAWSALLAGVGNEQFF. CDR3 coding DNA: TGTGCCTGGAGTGCCCTGTTAGCGGGAGTGGGGAATGAGCAGTTCTTC.

The chain joins TRBV18 to TRBJ1-1, with D maybe TRBD1 (5 bases). Deletions cut 1 base from V and 5 bases from J, with 8 bases between. There are 13 residues in the CDR3. Germline V gene sequence: CDR1 KGHSH, CDR2 LQKENI. The CDR3 DNA follows: TGTGCCAGCTCACCACAACGGGGGACTGAAGCTTTCTTT. Translating it yields CASSPQRGTEAFF.

In its sample, this clone was seen once. The chain uses TRBV6-5 and TRBJ2-7, with D possibly matching TRBD1 (5 bases). V gave up 6 bases and J gave up 3 bases, with 18 bases separating them. The CDR3 has 15 amino acids. The germline gives CDR1 MNHEY, CDR2 SVGAGI. In DNA form, the CDR3 reads TGTGCCAGCAGGCCGACAGCGATATTCTTCTACGAGCAGTACTTC. Encoded protein: CASRPTAIFFYEQYF.

This rearrangement joins TRBV2 to TRBJ2-7; 9 bases are a match to TRBD2. The germline gives CDR1 SNHLY, CDR2 FYNNEI. V lost 3 bases and J lost 4; bases outside the gene matches: 7. The CDR3 has 15 residues. The CDR3 loop is CASSDSLAGRYEQYF. CDR3 DNA: TGTGCCAGCAGTGATTCGCTAGCGGGGCGGTACGAGCAGTACTTC.

This chain joins TRBV6-6 and TRBJ1-1; 8 bases are a match to TRBD1. Germline values: CDR1 MNHNY, CDR2 SVGAGI (reference sequence). The trim removed 2 bases at V and 1 base at J, leaving 3 bases unmatched. The CDR3 has 15 residues. The CDR3 DNA reads TGTGCCAGCAGTTACCTGACAGGGGAGAACACTGAAGCTTTCTTT. This encodes CASSYLTGENTEAFF.

This clone was seen only a few times. The chain joins TRBV7-7 to TRBJ2-2; D is unclear. The CDR3 has 15 amino acids. The ends were cut back, 5 bases at V and 4 bases at J, with 14 bases in the middle. Germline V lookup: CDR1 SSHAT, CDR2 FNYEAQ (reference sequence). DNA for the CDR3: TGTGCCAGCAGCCCACAACTCCGAGGCACCGGGGAGCTGTTTTTT. Translating gives CASSPQLRGTGELFF.

The chain has TRBV7-2 and TRBJ2-5; tentatively, D is TRBD2 (5 bases). V was cut by 5 bases and J by 6 bases, with 13 bases left in between. Per germline, CDR1 SGHTA and CDR2 FQGNSA. The CDR3 consists of 13 residues. DNA of the CDR3: TGTGCCAGCAGCCCCGGACTGGTGAAGACCCAGTACTTC. Translation: CASSPGLVKTQYF.

The J gene is TRBJ1-3, the V gene TRBV6-5; maybe TRBD1 (6 bases). This CDR3 spans 13 amino acids. Germline values: CDR1 MNHEY, CDR2 SVGAGI. V shed 7 bases and J shed 0 bases, with 7 bases lying between them. CDR3 sequence reads: CASMTGSGNTIYF. In DNA, the CDR3 is TGTGCCAGCATGACAGGCTCTGGAAACACCATATATTTT.

The chain employs TRBV10-3 and TRBJ1-2, with D possibly matching TRBD1 (5 bases). With 4 bases removed from V and 4 bases from J, the gap between germline ends came to 10 bases. The CDR3 is 13 amino acids. CDR1 is ENHRY, CDR2 SYGVKD, per germline. The CDR3 region is CAISAGGFYGYTF. CDR3 nucleotide sequence: TGTGCCATCAGTGCCGGGGGGTTCTATGGCTACACCTTC.

A single count supports this clone. The rearrangement joins TRBV19 to TRBJ2-2; no reliable D call. V was cut by 5 bases and J by 4 bases, with 8 bases left in between. The CDR3 length is 13 residues. Germline V gene data show CDR1 as LNHDA and CDR2 as SQIVND (reference sequence). The DNA of the CDR3 is TGTGCCAGTAGTTTCCTTAGCACCGGGGAGCTGTTTTTT. Its translation is CASSFLSTGELFF.

The V call is TRBV6-4, the J call TRBJ2-6, with D uncertain. Germline V gene data show CDR1 as MRHNA and CDR2 as SNTAGT. V was clipped by 3 bases and J by 0 bases, with 3 bases between them. This CDR3 comprises 14 residues. The DNA of the CDR3 is TGTGCCAGCAGTGATATCTCTGGGGCCAACGTCCTGACTTTC. Its translation: CASSDISGANVLTF.

The sample holds one count of this clone. The chain uses TRBV4-3 and TRBJ1-4, with TRBD1 identical over 11 bases. Trimming cost V 6 bases and J 3 bases; bases outside gene matches: 3. The CDR3 runs 15 residues. From germline, CDR1 is LGHNA and CDR2 YSLEER. The CDR3 sequence is CASSGQGASNEKLFF. CDR3 DNA sequence: TGCGCCAGCAGTGGACAGGGGGCTTCTAATGAAAAACTGTTTTTT.

The chain combines TRBV14 with TRBJ1-1; 10 positions agree with TRBD1. The ends lost 4 bases at V and 6 bases at J; junction bases unmatched: 5. Germline lookup yields CDR1 SGHDN and CDR2 FVKESK. The CDR3 extends over 14 amino acids. CDR3 coding DNA: TGTGCCAGCAGCCGAGGACAGGGGGGGGCTGAAGCTTTCTTT. Its translation is CASSRGQGGAEAFF. The entire variable domain, with the rest obtained from reference TRBV14 and TRBJ1-1, is as follows: EAGVTQFPSHSVIEKGQTVTLRCDPISGHDNLYWYRRVMGKEIKFLLHFVKESKQDESGMPNNRFLAERTGGTYSTLKVQPAELEDSGVYFCASSRGQGGAEAFFGQGTRLTVV.